This T cell receptor (beta chain) was recorded in a study of blood T cell repertoires in COVID-19 (dated by TCRdb to the early 2020s). In terms of the full investigation: The collaborator samples originated in the United States, Italy and Spain and spanned the acute and convalescent phases of COVID-19. The prospective study material was composed of cDNA or gDNA derived from T cells, B-cell-depleted T cells, or PBMCs. The dataset comprised deeply sampled blood TCRbeta repertoires from subjects exposed to, actively infected with, or recovered from COVID-19. The repertoires were made available in a free public database intended to serve as a resource for research on the immune response to SARS-CoV-2. The samples were drawn from the first 160 participants of the ongoing ImmuneRACE study and from about 1,200 subjects provided by 6 global collaborators. Sample metadata almost always included a de-identified subject ID, COVID-19 status, age in years and sex. Where available, HLA class I and class II types were taken from metadata supplied by the sample provider and were not determined by assay-based typing. Study-wide conclusions, independent of this receptor: How much clinical and demographic metadata was included differed by source and by participant, and the metadata was provided uncurated.

The immunoSEQ Assay, a bias-controlled multiplex PCR, was used to amplify TCRbeta CDR3 regions from genomic DNA. The published analysis was carried out like this. Nucleated cell counts per sample were estimated from amplification of reference gene primers within the assay. To quantify the absolute abundance of each unique TCRbeta CDR3 rearrangement, sequence reads were collapsed and filtered. For each sample, productive Simpson clonality was calculated as the square root of Simpson's diversity index over productive rearrangements. Held by TCRdb, this immuneACCESS table contains in-frame sequences only and omits some clones. Under half of the omission traces to an unresolved V gene where checked; the cause of the rest is unknown. The DNA gave D and trimming, while V, J and clone size come from that table. Within this sample are about 140,000 clones, with 78% of them counted one time only. Approximately 6% of the sample comes from the top ten.

This clone was seen a handful of times. Which antigen it targets is not known. Base quality data are lacking; no much larger clone is found one base away. The sample contains more than one DNA sequence encoding this CDR3. Enrolling through a virtual design, the prospective study's participants ranged in age from about 18 to 89 years and lived across some 23 United States geographic areas. To assign participants to cohorts, the prospective study relied on clinical history that participants themselves reported in a screening survey and a study questionnaire. For ImmuneRACE Cohort 3, a participant was defined as recovered based on two consecutive negative NP/OP PCR tests, clearance by a healthcare professional, or resolution of symptoms. Mobile phlebotomists in the prospective study collected whole blood, serum and a nasopharyngeal or oropharyngeal swab from every participant. Additional blood draws and questionnaires over an approximately 2-month period could optionally be provided by prospective study participants. Before DNA extraction, blood samples from the prospective study were shipped at room temperature or frozen.

The germline V gene provides CDR1 SGHRS and CDR2 YFSETQ. V and J are truncated by 4 bases and 3 bases respectively, leaving an intervening sequence of 14 bases. Measured from the cysteine to the phenylalanine, the CDR3 is 15 residues long. The DNA shown is the 45-base CDR3, in frame from base 1. The rearrangement combines TRBV5-1 with TRBJ1-5, with a weak D call of TRBD1 (6 bases match). Specimen: PBMCs or T cells enriched from blood (not recorded which). The source of this sequence is a woman aged 50 to 65 who had recovered from COVID-19. The nucleotide sequence is given as TGCGCCAGCAGCCTACAGGGTGGCTCCAATCAGCCCCAGCATTTT. Its protein product is CASSLQGGSNQPQHF.